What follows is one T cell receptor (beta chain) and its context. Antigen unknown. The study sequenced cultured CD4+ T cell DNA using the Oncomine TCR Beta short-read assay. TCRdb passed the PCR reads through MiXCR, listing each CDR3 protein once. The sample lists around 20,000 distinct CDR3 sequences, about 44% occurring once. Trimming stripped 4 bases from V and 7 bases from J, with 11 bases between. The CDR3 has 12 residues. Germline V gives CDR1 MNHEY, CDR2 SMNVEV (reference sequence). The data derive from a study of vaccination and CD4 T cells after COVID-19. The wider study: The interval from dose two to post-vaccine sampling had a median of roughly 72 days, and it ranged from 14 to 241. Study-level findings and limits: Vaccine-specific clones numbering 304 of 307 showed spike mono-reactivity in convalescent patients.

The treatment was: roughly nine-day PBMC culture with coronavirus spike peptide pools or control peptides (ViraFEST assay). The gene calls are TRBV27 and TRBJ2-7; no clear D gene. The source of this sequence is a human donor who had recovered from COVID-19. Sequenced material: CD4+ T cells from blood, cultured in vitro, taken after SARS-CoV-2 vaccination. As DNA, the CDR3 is TGTGCCAGCAGTTCTGGGATGGGGGAGCAGTACTTC. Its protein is CASSSGMGEQYF.